These 22 T cell receptor beta chains were all obtained from the same sample, sequenced in a study of T-cell memory formation after mild COVID-19. One entry per CDR3 protein, called by TCRdb with MiXCR from the 5' RACE reads. The sample has roughly 250,000 distinct CDR3 sequences; 16% are singletons. The material sequenced was PBMCs or a T cell subset sorted from them (not recorded which). These receptors originate from a young man who had mild COVID-19 (a few samples of this study predate the infection). Cell type and time point are not known.

The V call is TRBV14, the J call TRBJ1-5; no reliable D call. This CDR3 contains 13 residues. Trimming left V 3 bases short and J 5 bases short, with 8 bases between. Germline V gene sequence: CDR1 SGHDN, CDR2 FVKESK. CDR3 residues: CASSQSSHQPQHF. CDR3 bases: TGTGCCAGCAGCCAGAGTAGTCATCAGCCCCAGCATTTT.

The CDR3: CASTPLGQANTGELFF. The CDR3 DNA reads TGTGCCAGCACCCCTTTGGGACAGGCGAACACCGGGGAGCTGTTTTTT. This chain connects TRBV27 to TRBJ2-2; 8 bases are a match to TRBD1. CDR1 and CDR2 from the germline V gene are MNHEY and SMNVEV (reference sequence). V lost 7 bases and J lost 0; bases outside the gene matches: 7. The CDR3 sequence is 16 residues long.

This chain connects TRBV12-3 or TRBV12-4 to TRBJ2-5; a weak D match, TRBD2 (6 bases). The CDR3 has 17 residues. V lost 3 bases and J 1 base, leaving 18 bases between the germline ends. CDR3 DNA: TGTGCCAGCAGTTTCGTCTATCCGGGAGCGGGCCAAGAGACCCAGTACTTC. Its protein is CASSFVYPGAGQETQYF.

This clonotype showed up just a few times. The V gene is TRBV5-1, the J gene TRBJ2-7; 10 bases agree with TRBD1. CDR1 SGHRS and CDR2 YFSETQ come from the germline V gene. The V and J ends lost 0 bases and 1 base, in that order; junction bases with no gene match: 1. The CDR3 runs to 15 residues. The CDR3 reads CASSLGQGASYEQYV. The CDR3 DNA is TGCGCCAGCAGCTTGGGACAGGGGGCTTCCTACGAGCAGTACGTC.

This clonotype has just a few counts. This chain links TRBV20-1 with TRBJ2-5; the match to TRBD2 covers 10 bases. Trimming took 1 base from V and 3 from J; bases not matched to a gene: 5. Germline values: CDR1 DFQATT, CDR2 SNEGSKA (reference sequence). This CDR3 has 15 amino acids. CDR3 region: CSARGLAGVEETQYF. The CDR3 bases are TGCAGTGCTAGAGGGCTAGCGGGGGTCGAAGAGACCCAGTACTTC.

This clonotype came up a few times. The chain links TRBV20-1 to TRBJ1-1; TRBD1 might be the D (6 bases). Germline CDR1 reads DFQATT; CDR2 reads SNEGSKA (reference sequence). Trimming removed 6 bases from V and 3 bases from J, with 17 bases in between. The CDR3 totals 14 residues. The CDR3 sequence is CSAPPGGRDTEAFF. The CDR3, as DNA: TGCAGTGCCCCGCCGGGGGGGCGGGACACTGAAGCTTTCTTT.

A few counts support this clonotype. V usage is TRBV6-5 and J usage is TRBJ2-7; D is perhaps TRBD1 (6 bases). CDR1 and CDR2 from the germline V gene are MNHEY and SVGAGI. The CDR3 spans 11 residues. Trimming removed 6 bases at V and 6 bases at J, with 9 bases between. The CDR3 region has the DNA TGTGCCAGCAGCACAGGGAGCGAGCAGTACGTC. Protein: CASSTGSEQYV.

This clonotype was counted between two and nine times. V usage is TRBV5-1 and J usage is TRBJ2-7; 8 nucleotides line up with TRBD2. This CDR3 is 14 amino acids long. CDR1 and CDR2 from the germline V gene are SGHRS and YFSETQ. V lost 5 bases and J lost 6; bases outside the gene matches: 10. The CDR3 is CASSPGTSVSEQYF. The DNA of the CDR3 is TGCGCCAGCAGTCCCGGGACTAGTGTTTCCGAGCAGTACTTC. The full variable domain, with the rest looked up from reference TRBV5-1 and TRBJ2-7, is KAGVTQTPRYLIKTRGQQVTLSCSPISGHRSVSWYQQTPGQGLQFLFEYFSETQRNKGNFPGRFSGRQFSNSRSEMNVSTLELGDSALYLCASSPGTSVSEQYFGPGTRLTVT.

A few counts support this clonotype. This sequence joins TRBV5-1 and TRBJ2-5; TRBD1 or TRBD2 may be the D gene (5 bases each). Germline V gene lookup returns CDR1 SGHRS and CDR2 YFSETQ. V was trimmed by 5 bases and J by 2 bases, leaving 16 bases between them. The CDR3 contains 15 residues. The CDR3 DNA reads TGCGCCAGCAGTTTTACCGGGACGGCGCAAGAGACCCAGTACTTC. It encodes CASSFTGTAQETQYF.

This clonotype was recorded a few times. V gene TRBV5-6 combines with J gene TRBJ2-5, with 7 bases lining up with TRBD2. Germline V CDR1 and CDR2: SGHDT, YYEEEE. The CDR3 contains 15 residues. With V trimmed by 6 bases and J by 5 bases, 13 bases remained unmatched. CDR3 bases: TGTGCCAGCACCGATGCCCGGGACTACGTGGAGACCCAGTACTTC. Amino acids: CASTDARDYVETQYF.

This clonotype was seen more than once but under ten times. The chain carries TRBV7-3 and TRBJ2-1; 7 nucleotides match TRBD1. The CDR3 is 17 amino acids. Germline V lookup: CDR1 SGHTA, CDR2 FQGTGA. V dropped 8 bases and J dropped 8; count of bases not matched to a gene: 21. The CDR3 protein is CASSGPTSPETGHEQFF. Written as DNA, the CDR3 is TGTGCCAGCTCGGGGCCCACCTCACCCGAGACAGGGCATGAGCAGTTCTTC.

This chain uses TRBV5-1 with TRBJ2-3, with 9 bases matching TRBD1. J was trimmed by 6 bases and V by 9 bases; bases with no gene match: 8. Germline CDR1 reads SGHRS; CDR2 reads YFSETQ. This CDR3 has 13 residues. The CDR3 DNA reads TGCGCCACCTCGGGACAGGGAACCGATACGCAGTATTTT. Its translation is CATSGQGTDTQYF.

The chain uses TRBV20-1 and TRBJ2-3; D remains ambiguous. The CDR3 loop spans 13 amino acids. Germline lookup yields CDR1 DFQATT and CDR2 SNEGSKA (reference sequence). V lost 5 bases, J lost 0 bases, and 9 bases lay in between. CDR3 region: CSAPAASTDTQYF. DNA of the CDR3: TGCAGTGCTCCGGCGGCTAGCACAGATACGCAGTATTTT.

The V call is TRBV7-2, the J call TRBJ1-3, with D unclear. With 0 bases removed from V and 2 bases from J, the gap between germline ends came to 5 bases. This CDR3 region has 14 residues. Germline V gene sequence: CDR1 SGHTA, CDR2 FQGNSA. The CDR3 DNA sequence: TGTGCCAGCAGCTTAGCCACGGCTGGAAACACCATATATTTT. It yields the protein CASSLATAGNTIYF.

In its sample, this clonotype was seen a few times. The chain recombines TRBV12-3 or TRBV12-4 with TRBJ2-5; D is uncertain. V was cut by 4 bases and J by 7 bases, with 7 bases left in between. This CDR3 spans 11 amino acids. The CDR3 sequence: CASSSIGTQYF. CDR3 DNA sequence: TGTGCCAGCAGTTCTATCGGGACCCAGTACTTC.

Only a few counts were recorded for this clonotype. The chain has TRBV7-6 and TRBJ2-2, with 8 bases that match TRBD1. Germline V gene lookup returns CDR1 SGHVS and CDR2 FNYEAQ. With 5 bases clipped from V and 1 base from J, the junction kept 6 bases outside the gene matches. CDR3 length: 16 residues. The CDR3 sequence: CASSNLDRENTGELFF. DNA of the CDR3: TGTGCCAGCAGCAACCTGGACAGGGAGAACACCGGGGAGCTGTTTTTT. Full variable domain (outside the CDR3, taken from reference TRBV7-6 and TRBJ2-2): GAGVSQSPRYKVTKRGQDVALRCDPISGHVSLYWYRQALGQGPEFLTYFNYEAQQDKSGLPNDRFSAERPEGSISTLTIQRTEQRDSAMYRCASSNLDRENTGELFFGEGSRLTVL.

This clonotype was observed a few times. The chain uses TRBV4-3 and TRBJ2-3; a possible D gene is TRBD1 (5 bases). The CDR3 contains 16 residues. Trimming pared 0 bases from V and 4 bases from J, leaving 14 bases between. Germline V gene sequence: CDR1 LGHNA, CDR2 YSLEER. CDR3 region: CASSQDAWGDPDTQYF. The CDR3 nucleotides read TGCGCCAGCAGCCAAGATGCGTGGGGCGACCCAGATACGCAGTATTTT.

This clonotype was found a few times. The chain links TRBV12-3 or TRBV12-4 to TRBJ1-2, with D possibly matching TRBD1 (6 bases). The CDR3 length is 17 residues. The V end lost 5 bases, the J end lost 7 bases, and 26 bases lay between the germline ends. In nucleotides, the CDR3 is TGTGCCAGCAGTCCACGGACAGCCCGTACCAAAAGTTTTGGCTACACCTTC. Amino acids: CASSPRTARTKSFGYTF.

The CDR3 coding sequence is TGTGCCACCCAAGTAGGCAGCTCTGGGGCCAACGTCCTGACTTTC. Encoded protein: CATQVGSSGANVLTF. The gene calls are TRBV12-3 or TRBV12-4 and TRBJ2-6; no firm D call. The CDR3 consists of 15 residues. V lost 10 bases and J lost 0, with 13 bases in between.

This clonotype came up a few times. The rearrangement uses TRBV5-1 and TRBJ1-1; D is unresolved. The CDR3 spans 15 residues. Germline V gene lookup returns CDR1 SGHRS and CDR2 YFSETQ. Trimming left V 0 bases short and J 4 bases short, with 13 bases between. CDR3 loop: CASSLGQPGSTEAFF. Written as DNA, the CDR3 is TGCGCCAGCAGCTTGGGTCAACCAGGTAGCACTGAAGCTTTCTTT.

The V and J genes are TRBV19 and TRBJ1-3; D unclear. CDR1 is LNHDA, CDR2 SQIVND, per germline (reference sequence). This CDR3 contains 15 residues. Between the trimmed V and J ends, which lost 5 bases and 0 bases, there was a span of 11 bases. The CDR3 DNA sequence: TGTGCCAGTAGTGTTACGGGCCACTCTGGAAACACCATATATTTT. This codes for CASSVTGHSGNTIYF.

In DNA form, the CDR3 reads TGTGCCAGCAGCCGAATTACTAGCGGTTTGAACACCGGGGAGCTGTTTTTT. Amino acids: CASSRITSGLNTGELFF. This chain links TRBV6-2 or TRBV6-3 with TRBJ2-2, with 8 bases that match TRBD2. V was clipped by 6 bases and J by 1 base; unmatched bases: 10. The CDR3 runs to 17 residues. Germline V gene sequence: CDR1 MNHEY, CDR2 SVGEGT.